This T cell receptor (beta chain) was obtained from a study of CD8 T cells in Susac syndrome. Regarding the study as a whole: That the number of individuals in its TCR sequencing and HLA analysis was relatively small was acknowledged by the study.

Random hexamers were used to reverse transcribe an amount of roughly 0.5 to 1 ug RNA. The immunoSEQ assay covered 54 Vbeta and 13 Jbeta segments for CDR3. TCRdb redid the calling of the immunoSEQ multiplex PCR reads with MiXCR, one entry per CDR3 protein. Seen here are over 150,000 distinct CDR3 sequences, 90% to 95% observed once, and the top ten hold 0.093%. As for this clonotype: Its antigen is not identified.

The CDR3 has 14 residues. V lost 2 bases to trimming and J lost 15 bases, with 20 bases between them. Germline CDR1 reads LGHNA; CDR2 reads YNFKEQ. From blood CD8+ and CD4+ T cells, the TCR beta chain was sequenced. J is TRBJ2-1 and V is TRBV4-2; D gene ambiguous. Sequencing was done on a sample of CD4+ T cells from PBMCs. The TCR was taken from a human donor with multiple sclerosis. DNA of the CDR3: TGTGCCAGCAGCCAATCCGGTCAGAGTCCTCGGCGGTTCTTC. Its translation is CASSQSGQSPRRFF.